This is a list of T cell receptor beta chains from one sample in a study of cytomegalovirus exposure and HLA in healthy donors. Libraries were prepared by immunoSEQ multiplex PCR; TCRdb keeps only in-frame clonotypes and omits some of them. The table lists 200,000 to 250,000 clones, around 75% of them singletons. Input material: PBMCs. These receptors originate from a woman aged 25 to 39 in good health and CMV-seronegative. Both conserved end residues are trimmed from each CDR3.

j_call | v_call | cdr3_aa
TRBJ1-5 | TRBV4-2 | ASSPTGADQPQH
TRBJ2-1 | TRBV1 | TSSQDLAQREGFNEQF
TRBJ2-7 | TRBV7-2 | ASSASSGPYEQY
TRBJ2-3 | TRBV27 | ASRTSGGTDTQY
TRBJ2-7 | TRBV18 | ASSPGVEPTYEQY
TRBJ2-7 | TRBV7-2 | ASTKRDTSYEQY
TRBJ2-5 | TRBV2 | ASSLLAGGPGETQY
TRBJ2-5 | TRBV4-1 | ASSRLVGETQY
TRBJ2-7 | TRBV5-6 | ASSRWGAGAYEQY
TRBJ2-1 | TRBV29-1 | SVVVVGASSSYNEQF
TRBJ1-2 | TRBV2 | ASSHSVGLYGYT
TRBJ1-6 | TRBV5-6 | ASSLDPTGANNSPLH
TRBJ2-1 | TRBV7-9 | ASSRGGGWTPGQF
TRBJ1-1 | TRBV5-6 | ASRGLVEGTEAF
TRBJ2-2 | TRBV4-1 | ASSLTLIAANTGELF
TRBJ2-1 | TRBV6-5 | ATGTPEGNEQF
TRBJ2-2 | TRBV7-6 | ASSLEGGGTDTGELF
. | TRBV18 | ASSPQPTEREQY
TRBJ1-6 | TRBV7-2 | ASSLALGSLGSPLH
TRBJ1-6 | TRBV7-9 | SSSLIGTGKSPLH
TRBJ2-1 | TRBV5-1 | ASSLGDYLEDEQF
TRBJ1-5 | TRBV30 | AWSVLRGGGQPQH
TRBJ2-7 | TRBV7-9 | VTGGLAGGISAYEQY
TRBJ2-7 | TRBV4-1 | ASSLGTSTEQY
TRBJ1-1 | TRBV30 | AWSGSLGGHTEAF
TRBJ1-4 | TRBV6-6 | ASRGLGEKLF
TRBJ2-5 | TRBV9 | ASSAPGLLETQY
TRBJ1-1 | TRBV5-1 | ASSIRTDTEAF
TRBJ2-7 | TRBV6-5 | ASSYQGEHEQY
TRBJ2-1 | TRBV5-1 | ASSRGLAGYNEQF
TRBJ2-1 | TRBV11-3 | ASSLEAGGYNEQF
TRBJ2-3 | TRBV25-1 | ASSRRGPSTDTQY
TRBJ2-7 | TRBV7-2 | ASRATGLAGSYEQY
TRBJ2-1 | TRBV7-9 | ASSPRVAGARSYNEQF
TRBJ1-1 | TRBV18 | ASSPWTGGAGTEAF
TRBJ1-1 | TRBV28 | ASSLGGMNTEAF
TRBJ2-1 | TRBV28 | ASSLERGSSYNEQF
TRBJ1-6 | TRBV7-9 | ASSLQGQNNSPLH
TRBJ1-3 | TRBV4-1 | ASSRLPLGQGNTIY
TRBJ1-3 | TRBV27 | ASSLDSTLGNTIY
TRBJ2-5 | TRBV7-2 | ASSLLRGVQETQY
TRBJ1-1 | TRBV30 | AWSGPSSLPF
TRBJ1-1 | TRBV6-4 | ASSEVQGTEAF
TRBJ1-1 | TRBV11-2 | ASSLGRNTEAF
TRBJ2-7 | TRBV30 | AWSPGRAYEQY
TRBJ2-1 | TRBV2 | ASNPNGQGNGEQF
TRBJ2-5 | TRBV2 | ASGQRGGGEETQY
TRBJ1-2 | TRBV5-5 | ASSLEIGQGDYGYT